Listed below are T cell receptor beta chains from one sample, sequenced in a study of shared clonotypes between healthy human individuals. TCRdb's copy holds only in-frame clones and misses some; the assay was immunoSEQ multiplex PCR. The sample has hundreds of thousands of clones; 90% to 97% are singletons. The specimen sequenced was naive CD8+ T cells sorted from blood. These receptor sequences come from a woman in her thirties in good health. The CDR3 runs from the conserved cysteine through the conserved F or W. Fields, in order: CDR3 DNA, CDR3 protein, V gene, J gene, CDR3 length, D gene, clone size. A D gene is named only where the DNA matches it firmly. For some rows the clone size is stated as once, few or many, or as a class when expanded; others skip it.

CDR3 DNA: TGTGCCAGCTCAAGTCTAGCGGGAGGTGAGCAGTACTTC
CDR3 protein: CASSSLAGGEQYF
V gene: TRBV27
J gene: TRBJ2-7
CDR3 length: 13
D gene: TRBD2
clone size: -

CDR3 DNA: TGCGCCAGCAGCCAAGAGGGACTAGCGGGAGGGCCCTCTTACTACGAGCAGTACTTC
CDR3 protein: CASSQEGLAGGPSYYEQYF
V gene: TRBV4-1
J gene: TRBJ2-7
CDR3 length: 19
D gene: TRBD2
clone size: once

CDR3 DNA: TGTGCCAGCAGCTTATTCATTTTGGCAGGGAGCTACAATGAGCAGTTCTTC
CDR3 protein: CASSLFILAGSYNEQFF
V gene: TRBV11-2
J gene: TRBJ2-1
CDR3 length: 17
D gene: -
clone size: -

CDR3 DNA: TGTGCCAGCAGTCATCAAGCGGGAGAACCACAAGAGACCCAGTACTTC
CDR3 protein: CASSHQAGEPQETQYF
V gene: TRBV28
J gene: TRBJ2-5
CDR3 length: 16
D gene: TRBD2
clone size: once

CDR3 DNA: TGTGCCAGCAGGGGTGGTCCGGACACTGAAGCTTTCTTT
CDR3 protein: CASRGGPDTEAFF
V gene: TRBV28
J gene: TRBJ1-1
CDR3 length: 13
D gene: -
clone size: -

CDR3 DNA: TGTGCCAGCAGTTTCAGGGGTCGACTCGAGCAGTACTTC
CDR3 protein: CASSFRGRLEQYF
V gene: TRBV28
J gene: TRBJ2-7
CDR3 length: 13
D gene: -
clone size: -

CDR3 DNA: TGCAGCGTTGAATCCGAGCTAGGGTATGGCTACACCTTC
CDR3 protein: CSVESELGYGYTF
V gene: TRBV29-1
J gene: TRBJ1-2
CDR3 length: 13
D gene: -
clone size: -

CDR3 DNA: TGTGCCAGCACCGGGACTAGCGGTTACAATGAGCAGTTCTTC
CDR3 protein: CASTGTSGYNEQFF
V gene: TRBV5-4
J gene: TRBJ2-1
CDR3 length: 14
D gene: TRBD2
clone size: -

CDR3 DNA: TGTGCCAGCAGCTTGGCCGGGGACCTCTACGAGCAGTACTTC
CDR3 protein: CASSLAGDLYEQYF
V gene: TRBV5-8
J gene: TRBJ2-7
CDR3 length: 14
D gene: -
clone size: -

CDR3 DNA: TGTGCCACCTTACAGGGGGTCGGCTACGAGCAGTACTTC
CDR3 protein: CATLQGVGYEQYF
V gene: TRBV5-4
J gene: TRBJ2-7
CDR3 length: 13
D gene: TRBD1
clone size: -

CDR3 DNA: TGTGCCAGCAGCTTAGATTCCAGCGTGAATGAGCAGTTCTTC
CDR3 protein: CASSLDSSVNEQFF
V gene: TRBV11-2
J gene: TRBJ2-1
CDR3 length: 14
D gene: -
clone size: -

CDR3 DNA: TGTGCCAGCAGCTTAATAGAGACCCAGTACTTC
CDR3 protein: CASSLIETQYF
V gene: TRBV11-2
J gene: TRBJ2-5
CDR3 length: 11
D gene: -
clone size: -

CDR3 DNA: TGCGCCAGCAGCTTGGAGGGGTTTTTGGCGCCTAAATACGAGCAGTACTTC
CDR3 protein: CASSLEGFLAPKYEQYF
V gene: TRBV5-1
J gene: TRBJ2-7
CDR3 length: 17
D gene: -
clone size: -

CDR3 DNA: TGTGCCAGCAGTGTCGTAGGGGGGGCAGACGCCATATATTTT
CDR3 protein: CASSVVGGADAIYF
V gene: TRBV28
J gene: TRBJ1-3
CDR3 length: 14
D gene: -
clone size: -

CDR3 DNA: TGTGCCAGCAGTTTTCCCTTCCGGAATCAGCCCCAGCATTTT
CDR3 protein: CASSFPFRNQPQHF
V gene: TRBV28
J gene: TRBJ1-5
CDR3 length: 14
D gene: -
clone size: -

CDR3 DNA: TGCGCCAGCAGCCTTCTGGGACAGGGTTACAATGAGCAGTTCTTC
CDR3 protein: CASSLLGQGYNEQFF
V gene: TRBV4-1
J gene: TRBJ2-1
CDR3 length: 15
D gene: TRBD1
clone size: -

CDR3 DNA: TGTGCCAGCAAGGGGGTGTCCACTGAAGCTTTCTTT
CDR3 protein: CASKGVSTEAFF
V gene: TRBV28
J gene: TRBJ1-1
CDR3 length: 12
D gene: -
clone size: -

CDR3 DNA: TGTGCCAGCAGCTACAGACTAGCGGCAAAAGAGGAGCAGTACTTC
CDR3 protein: CASSYRLAAKEEQYF
V gene: TRBV7-7
J gene: TRBJ2-7
CDR3 length: 15
D gene: TRBD2
clone size: -

CDR3 DNA: TGCGCCAGCAGCCAAGGATTTAGCCAGGGGGCTTTTTCGGAGACCCAGTACTTC
CDR3 protein: CASSQGFSQGAFSETQYF
V gene: TRBV4-1
J gene: TRBJ2-5
CDR3 length: 18
D gene: TRBD1
clone size: -

CDR3 DNA: TGTGCCAGCAGTCCCCGACTAGCGGCGAGCTCCTACGAGCAGTACTTC
CDR3 protein: CASSPRLAASSYEQYF
V gene: TRBV27
J gene: TRBJ2-7
CDR3 length: 16
D gene: TRBD2
clone size: -

CDR3 DNA: TGTGCCAGCAGTTTCGCTCTAATGGGGCCCCAGCATTTT
CDR3 protein: CASSFALMGPQHF
V gene: TRBV27
J gene: TRBJ1-5
CDR3 length: 13
D gene: -
clone size: -

CDR3 DNA: TGTGCCAGCAGCCCCTCCGGAATTCCCTACAATGAGCAGTTCTTC
CDR3 protein: CASSPSGIPYNEQFF
V gene: TRBV21-1
J gene: TRBJ2-1
CDR3 length: 15
D gene: -
clone size: -

CDR3 DNA: TGTGCCAGCAGGTACCTCGGGGAGACCCAGTACTTC
CDR3 protein: CASRYLGETQYF
V gene: TRBV2
J gene: TRBJ2-5
CDR3 length: 12
D gene: -
clone size: -

CDR3 DNA: TGTGCCAGCAGTTGGGGACTAGCCGAACCGACTAGATACGAGCAGTACTTC
CDR3 protein: CASSWGLAEPTRYEQYF
V gene: TRBV28
J gene: TRBJ2-7
CDR3 length: 17
D gene: TRBD2
clone size: -

CDR3 DNA: TGTGCCAGCAGCCAGAGGGGCTACGAGCAGTACTTC
CDR3 protein: CASSQRGYEQYF
V gene: TRBV7-8
J gene: TRBJ2-7
CDR3 length: 12
D gene: -
clone size: -

CDR3 DNA: TGTGCCAGCTCAACCTCGGCACATCATTTGGACACCATATATTTT
CDR3 protein: CASSTSAHHLDTIYF
V gene: TRBV18
J gene: TRBJ1-3
CDR3 length: 15
D gene: -
clone size: few

CDR3 DNA: TGTGCCAGCAGTGAGGACAGGTTATCAACTACCCCGGGGGAGACCCAGTACTTC
CDR3 protein: CASSEDRLSTTPGETQYF
V gene: TRBV6-1
J gene: TRBJ2-5
CDR3 length: 18
D gene: TRBD1
clone size: -

CDR3 DNA: TGTGCCAGCAGTTATTCGACAGGGGGCAATTCACCCCTCCACTTT
CDR3 protein: CASSYSTGGNSPLHF
V gene: TRBV6-5
J gene: TRBJ1-6
CDR3 length: 15
D gene: TRBD1
clone size: -

CDR3 DNA: TGTGCCAGCAGCCCAGGTTACCCCGGGGAGCTGTTTTTT
CDR3 protein: CASSPGYPGELFF
V gene: TRBV9
J gene: TRBJ2-2
CDR3 length: 13
D gene: -
clone size: -

CDR3 DNA: TGTGCCAGCAGCCACCTCATGACAGGGGGAATGTTTTTT
CDR3 protein: CASSHLMTGGMFF
V gene: TRBV14
J gene: TRBJ1-4
CDR3 length: 13
D gene: TRBD1
clone size: -